Detailed here is one T cell receptor (beta chain). Original processing notes: Reference gene primer amplification in the assay estimated nucleated cell counts. The data were produced by immunoSEQ multiplex PCR, yet TCRdb's version contains in-frame clones alone and is incomplete. The V and J calls and clone size were taken over from that table, and D and trimming were inferred from the DNA. Among some 400,000 clones listed, 87% were seen once. This specimen belongs to a study of blood T cell repertoires in COVID-19. Study context: Samples representing acute and convalescent COVID-19 were sourced from the United States, Italy and Spain. T cells, B-cell-depleted T cells, or PBMCs provided the cDNA or gDNA that served as material.

Trimming removed 3 bases at V and 7 bases at J, with 9 bases between. Germline V gene data show CDR1 as MNHEY and CDR2 as SVGAGI. CDR3 length: 12 residues. The material sequenced was peripheral blood. This chain links TRBV6-5 with TRBJ1-2, with a weak D call TRBD1 (6 bases). The receptor comes from a woman aged 55 to 70 with COVID-19, enrolled during active disease. The CDR3 sequence is CASSYLGAGYTF. CDR3 DNA sequence: TGTGCCAGCAGTTATTTGGGGGCTGGCTACACCTTC.